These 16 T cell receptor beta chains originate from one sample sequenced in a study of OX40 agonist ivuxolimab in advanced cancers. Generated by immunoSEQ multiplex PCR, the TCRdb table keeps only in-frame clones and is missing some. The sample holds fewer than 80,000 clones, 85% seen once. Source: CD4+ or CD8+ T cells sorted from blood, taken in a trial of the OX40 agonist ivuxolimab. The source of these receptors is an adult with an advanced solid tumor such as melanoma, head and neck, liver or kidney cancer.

In DNA, the CDR3 is TGTGCCAGCAGCTTTCGGGGGGGTTACAATGAGCAGTTCTTC. As protein: CASSFRGGYNEQFF. The chain employs TRBV7-9 and TRBJ2-1; TRBD2 matches 8 bases. CDR1 is SEHNR, CDR2 FQNEAQ, per germline (reference sequence). J lost 4 bases, V lost 3 bases, and 2 bases had no gene match. This CDR3 has 14 residues. The variable domain in full, completed from reference TRBV7-9 and TRBJ2-1, reads DTGVSQNPRHKITKRGQNVTFRCDPISEHNRLYWYRQTLGQGPEFLTYFQNEAQLEKSRLLSDRFSAERPKGSFSTLEIQRTEQGDSAMYLCASSFRGGYNEQFFGPGTRLTVL.

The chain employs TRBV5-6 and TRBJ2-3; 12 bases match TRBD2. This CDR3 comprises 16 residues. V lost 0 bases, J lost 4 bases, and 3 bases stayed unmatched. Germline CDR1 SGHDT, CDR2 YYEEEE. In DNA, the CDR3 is TGTGCCAGCAGCTTGGATCGACTAGCGGGAGCAGATACGCAGTATTTT. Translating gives CASSLDRLAGADTQYF.

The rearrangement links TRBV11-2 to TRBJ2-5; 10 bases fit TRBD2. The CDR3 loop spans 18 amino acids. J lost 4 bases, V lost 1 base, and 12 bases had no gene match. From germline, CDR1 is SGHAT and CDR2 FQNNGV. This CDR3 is CASSLGARLAGAGETQYF. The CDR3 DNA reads TGTGCCAGCAGCTTAGGAGCTCGTCTAGCGGGGGCCGGAGAGACCCAGTACTTC.

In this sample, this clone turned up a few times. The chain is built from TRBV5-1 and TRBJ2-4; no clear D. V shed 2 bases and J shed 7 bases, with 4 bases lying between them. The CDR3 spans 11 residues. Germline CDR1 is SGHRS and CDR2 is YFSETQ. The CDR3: CASSLKNIQYF. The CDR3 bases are TGCGCCAGCAGCTTAAAGAACATTCAGTACTTC.

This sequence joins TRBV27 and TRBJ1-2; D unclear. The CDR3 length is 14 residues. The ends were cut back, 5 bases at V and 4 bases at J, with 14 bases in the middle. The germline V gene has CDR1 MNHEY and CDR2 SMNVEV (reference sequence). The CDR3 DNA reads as TGTGCCAGCAGTATCGCCGACGGGCGCTATGGCTACACCTTC. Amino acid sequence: CASSIADGRYGYTF.

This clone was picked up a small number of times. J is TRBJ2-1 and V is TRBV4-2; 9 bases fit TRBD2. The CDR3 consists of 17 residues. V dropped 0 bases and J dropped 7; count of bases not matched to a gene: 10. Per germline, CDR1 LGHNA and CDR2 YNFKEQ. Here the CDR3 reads CASSQDPPSGGRNEQFF. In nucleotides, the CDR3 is TGTGCCAGCAGCCAAGATCCCCCCAGCGGGGGGAGGAATGAGCAGTTCTTC.

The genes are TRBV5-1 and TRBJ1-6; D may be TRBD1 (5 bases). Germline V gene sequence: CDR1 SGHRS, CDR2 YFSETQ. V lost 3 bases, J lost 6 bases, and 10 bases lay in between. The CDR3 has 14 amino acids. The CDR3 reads CASSSQGTNSPLHF. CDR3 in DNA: TGCGCCAGCAGCTCTCAGGGAACTAATTCACCCCTCCACTTT.

The DNA of the CDR3 is TGTGCCAGCAGTTTACTTCCGGGAGGGGCGTACACCGGGGAGCTGTTTTTT. Residues: CASSLLPGGAYTGELFF. This chain uses TRBV27 with TRBJ2-2, with 8 bases aligning to TRBD2. Trimming at V came to 2 bases and at J to 3 bases, leaving 8 bases not matched to a gene. Per germline, CDR1 MNHEY and CDR2 SMNVEV (reference sequence). There are 17 residues in the CDR3.

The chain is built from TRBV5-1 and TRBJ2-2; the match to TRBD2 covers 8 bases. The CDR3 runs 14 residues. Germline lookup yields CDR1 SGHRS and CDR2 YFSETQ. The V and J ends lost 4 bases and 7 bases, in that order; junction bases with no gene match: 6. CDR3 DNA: TGCGCCAGCAGCGCCCGGGAGGGAGGCGGGGAGCTGTTTTTT. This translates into CASSAREGGGELFF.

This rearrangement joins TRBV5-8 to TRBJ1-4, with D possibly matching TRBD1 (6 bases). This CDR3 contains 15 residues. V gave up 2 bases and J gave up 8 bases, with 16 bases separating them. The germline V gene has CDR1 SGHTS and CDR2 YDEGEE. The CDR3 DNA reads TGTGCCAGCAGCTTTAGAGGGACACCCGGGGAAAAACTGTTTTTT. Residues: CASSFRGTPGEKLFF.

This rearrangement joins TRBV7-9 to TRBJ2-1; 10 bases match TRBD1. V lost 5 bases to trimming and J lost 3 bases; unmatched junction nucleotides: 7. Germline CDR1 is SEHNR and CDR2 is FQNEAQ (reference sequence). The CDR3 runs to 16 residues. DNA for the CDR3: TGTGCCAGCAGCACAAGACAGGGGGCGATCTACAATGAGCAGTTCTTC. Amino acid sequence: CASSTRQGAIYNEQFF.

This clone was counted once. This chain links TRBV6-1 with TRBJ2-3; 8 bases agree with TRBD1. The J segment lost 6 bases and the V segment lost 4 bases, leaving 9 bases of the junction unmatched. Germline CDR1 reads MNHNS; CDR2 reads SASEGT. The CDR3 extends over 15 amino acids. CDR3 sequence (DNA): TGTGCCAGCAGTGCCCAGGGGGCTTATGGGGATACGCAGTATTTT. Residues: CASSAQGAYGDTQYF.

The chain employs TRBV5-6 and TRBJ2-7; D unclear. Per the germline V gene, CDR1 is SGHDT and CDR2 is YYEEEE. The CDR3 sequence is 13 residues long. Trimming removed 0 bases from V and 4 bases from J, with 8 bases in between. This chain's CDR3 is CASSLVTDYEQYF. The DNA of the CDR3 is TGTGCCAGCAGCTTGGTTACGGATTACGAGCAGTACTTC.

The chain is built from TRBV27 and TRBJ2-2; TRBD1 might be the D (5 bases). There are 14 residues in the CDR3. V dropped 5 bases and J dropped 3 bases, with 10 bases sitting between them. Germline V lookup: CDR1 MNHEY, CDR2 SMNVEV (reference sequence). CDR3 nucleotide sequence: TGTGCCAGCAGTGTCCAGGGTGACACCGGGGAGCTGTTTTTT. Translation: CASSVQGDTGELFF.

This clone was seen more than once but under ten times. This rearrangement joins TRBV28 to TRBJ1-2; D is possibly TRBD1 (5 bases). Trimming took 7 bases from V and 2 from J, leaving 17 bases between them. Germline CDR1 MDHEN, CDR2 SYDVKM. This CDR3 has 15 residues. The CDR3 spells CASIGGFPGNYGYTF. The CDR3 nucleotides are TGTGCCAGCATCGGGGGTTTCCCGGGGAACTATGGCTACACCTTC.

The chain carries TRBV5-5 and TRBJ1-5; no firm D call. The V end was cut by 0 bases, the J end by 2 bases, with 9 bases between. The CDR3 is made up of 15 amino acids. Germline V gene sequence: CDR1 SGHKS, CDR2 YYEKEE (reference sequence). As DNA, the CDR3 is TGTGCCAGCAGCTTGGGGTTGATAGGCAATCAGCCCCAGCATTTT. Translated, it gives CASSLGLIGNQPQHF.